One sample yielded the 16 T cell receptor beta chains listed below, sequenced in a study of blood T cell repertoires in COVID-19. TCRdb keeps only in-frame clones here, not all; method: immunoSEQ multiplex PCR. The sample consists of tens of thousands of clones, roughly 85% of them appearing once. Sequencing was performed on peripheral blood. The receptors derive from a woman in her sixties or seventies in a cohort sampled during active COVID-19.

This clone is termed medium-sized (0.01 to 0.1%). The gene calls are TRBV28 and TRBJ1-3; D remains ambiguous. The CDR3 spans 15 residues. The germline V gene encodes CDR1 MDHEN and CDR2 SYDVKM. V was shortened by 2 bases and J by 0 bases, with 8 bases between the two germline ends. DNA for the CDR3: TGTGCCAGCAGTTTACAGGTCTACTCTGGAAACACCATATATTTT. Its protein product is CASSLQVYSGNTIYF.

The CDR3 region has the DNA TGCAGCGTTGGGGTAGCCGGAGGAACATACGAGCAGTACTTC. Translated: CSVGVAGGTYEQYF. The chain joins TRBV29-1 to TRBJ2-7; D might be TRBD2 (5 bases). The V and J ends lost 4 bases and 4 bases respectively, with 17 bases between them. The CDR3 sequence is 14 residues long. The germline CDR1 and CDR2 sequences are SQVTM and ANQGSEA.

The V and J genes are TRBV28 and TRBJ2-7; the match to TRBD2 covers 7 bases. The V gene's germline CDR1 is MDHEN and CDR2 SYDVKM. CDR3 length equals 17 residues. With 2 bases clipped from V and 0 bases from J, the junction kept 10 bases outside the gene matches. Here the CDR3 reads CASSLLGSGTISYEQYF. The CDR3 coding sequence is TGTGCCAGCAGTTTACTTGGGTCCGGGACTATCTCCTACGAGCAGTACTTC. Using reference TRBV28 and TRBJ2-7 for the parts outside the CDR3, the full variable domain is DVKVTQSSRYLVKRTGEKVFLECVQDMDHENMFWYRQDPGLGLRLIYFSYDVKMKEKGDIPEGYSVSREKKERFSLILESASTNQTSMYLCASSLLGSGTISYEQYFGPGTRLTVT.

The J gene is TRBJ2-5, the V gene TRBV2, with a possible D match to TRBD2 (6 bases). The germline V gene has CDR1 SNHLY and CDR2 FYNNEI. This CDR3 region has 13 residues. Trimming stripped 10 bases from V and 1 base from J, with 13 bases between. The CDR3 DNA sequence: TGTGCCACAAGCAGGGACTTCCAAGAGACCCAGTACTTC. This translates into CATSRDFQETQYF.

This clone appeared a few times. The gene calls are TRBV7-8 and TRBJ1-6, with 9 bases matching TRBD1. CDR3 size: 15 residues. V shed 6 bases and J 8 bases; nucleotides not matched to a gene: 8. From germline, CDR1 is SGHVS and CDR2 FQNEAQ. For the CDR3, the DNA is TGTGCCAGCAGTCAAACCGGGACAGGGTATTCACCCCTCCACTTT. It yields the protein CASSQTGTGYSPLHF.

Here the CDR3 reads CASSSGVYGYTF. CDR3 sequence (DNA): TGTGCCAGCAGTTCGGGAGTCTATGGCTACACCTTC. The chain is built from TRBV6-5 and TRBJ1-2; no definite D call. Germline CDR1 and CDR2: MNHEY and SVGAGI. Trimming removed 4 bases at V and 4 bases at J, with 7 bases between. There are 12 residues in the CDR3.

V gene TRBV7-2 combines with J gene TRBJ2-1, with 9 positions matching TRBD2. J was trimmed by 7 bases and V by 6 bases; bases with no gene match: 7. There are 14 residues in the CDR3. In germline, CDR1 is SGHTA, CDR2 FQGNSA. The CDR3 sequence: CASREAGGMNEQFF. The CDR3 DNA follows: TGTGCCAGCAGAGAAGCGGGAGGTATGAATGAGCAGTTCTTC.

This clone was seen just once. This chain uses TRBV6-4 with TRBJ2-3, with D possibly TRBD1 on 5 matching bases. CDR1 MRHNA and CDR2 SNTAGT come from the germline V gene. Between the trimmed V and J ends, which lost 2 bases and 1 base, there was a span of 19 bases. The CDR3 has 18 residues. Written as DNA, the CDR3 is TGTGCCAGCAGTGACCCCAGCCGTGGGGCCTCTGGCACAGATACGCAGTATTTT. This gives the protein CASSDPSRGASGTDTQYF.

The chain links TRBV2 to TRBJ1-6; possible D gene TRBD1, 5 bases. Trimming removed 10 bases at V and 0 bases at J, with 16 bases between. Per the germline V gene, CDR1 is SNHLY and CDR2 is FYNNEI. The CDR3 sequence is 16 residues long. This CDR3 reads CATIDRLSSYNSPLHF. The CDR3 region has the DNA TGTGCCACGATTGACAGATTGAGCTCCTATAATTCACCCCTCCACTTT.

This rearrangement joins TRBV2 to TRBJ1-3, with D unresolved. Trimming stripped 0 bases from V and 3 bases from J, with 9 bases between. The CDR3 is 15 amino acids. CDR1 SNHLY and CDR2 FYNNEI come from the germline V gene. CDR3 bases: TGTGCCAGCAGTGAAGCCCGCGGCGGTGGAAACACCATATATTTT. This codes for CASSEARGGGNTIYF.

This clone was found once. The gene calls are TRBV2 and TRBJ1-2, with no clear D. CDR3 size: 13 residues. Trimming removed 3 bases from V and 5 bases from J, with 10 bases in between. The germline gives CDR1 SNHLY, CDR2 FYNNEI. The CDR3 DNA reads as TGTGCCAGCAGTGAGTCTGAGCTTTATGGCTACACCTTC. Translating it yields CASSESELYGYTF. The full variable domain, in which reference TRBV2 and TRBJ1-2 provide the parts outside the CDR3, is EPEVTQTPSHQVTQMGQEVILRCVPISNHLYFYWYRQILGQKVEFLVSFYNNEISEKSEIFDDQFSVERPDGSNFTLKIRSTKLEDSAMYFCASSESELYGYTFGSGTRLTVV.

The genes are TRBV18 and TRBJ1-4; D perhaps matches TRBD1 (5 bases). Germline V CDR1 and CDR2: KGHSH, LQKENI. Deletions cut 8 bases from V and 8 bases from J, with 18 bases between. The CDR3 is 14 amino acids. The CDR3 sequence: CASGWQGQREKLFF. In nucleotides, the CDR3 is TGTGCCAGCGGGTGGCAGGGTCAACGAGAAAAACTGTTTTTT.

The chain couples TRBV6-5 to TRBJ1-4; TRBD1 is a possible D gene (5 bases). Germline CDR1 and CDR2: MNHEY and SVGAGI. This CDR3 spans 14 amino acids. The germline V and J ends were trimmed by 6 bases and 5 bases, with 13 bases remaining between them. For the CDR3, the DNA is TGTGCCAGCAGGGGACGGGGGGGAAATGAAAAACTGTTTTTT. It translates to CASRGRGGNEKLFF.

The V call is TRBV7-6, the J call TRBJ2-1; the D is unclear. The CDR3 loop spans 16 amino acids. Germline V gives CDR1 SGHVS, CDR2 FNYEAQ. The germline V and J ends were trimmed by 0 bases and 4 bases, with 13 bases remaining between them. CDR3 sequence (DNA): TGTGCCAGCAGCTTAGCGCTTTTAGGAGCTTACAATGAGCAGTTCTTC. Residues: CASSLALLGAYNEQFF.

The J gene is TRBJ2-7, the V gene TRBV6-5; 8 bases align to TRBD2. Germline V gene data show CDR1 as MNHEY and CDR2 as SVGAGI. V dropped 8 bases and J dropped 1; count of bases not matched to a gene: 7. CDR3 length: 14 amino acids. The CDR3 reads CASGKLAESYEQYF. The CDR3 DNA reads as TGTGCCAGCGGTAAACTAGCGGAGTCCTACGAGCAGTACTTC.

This clone was seen only once. This chain links TRBV4-1 with TRBJ2-7; perhaps TRBD2 as D (6 bases). The germline CDR1 and CDR2 sequences are MGHRA and YSYEKL. Trimming shortened V by 0 bases and J by 2 bases, and 14 bases separated the two germline ends. CDR3 length: 16 residues. The CDR3 DNA is TGCGCCAGCAGCCAAGATCCCGGGAGAGTTACCTACGAGCAGTACTTC. Protein product: CASSQDPGRVTYEQYF.